This T cell receptor (beta chain) comes out of a study of a mutant IDH1 vaccine in newly diagnosed glioma. Study context: Once 4-6 weeks had passed after radiotherapy alone, vaccination started, or it started with temozolomide cycles.

Data came from immunoSEQ multiplex PCR; TCRdb stores just in-frame clones and leaves some out. The sample has about 54,000 clones, 80% to 85% seen once. Details on this clone: Its antigen is unknown.

Regarding time point: week 47, end of study. Each dose of the vaccine consisted of 300 ug of mutant IDH1 20-mer peptide, with topical imiquimod. New IDH1-mutant, ATRX-lost WHO grade 3 or 4 astrocytomas occurred in donors. Specimen: PBMCs, collected from a glioma patient whose treatment included an IDH1 peptide vaccine. The sequence was obtained from a woman between 45 and 65 years old with glioma.

Here the CDR3 reads CASSSSRASASYEQYF. Here the CDR3 DNA reads TGTGCCAGCAGCTCCTCCAGGGCTAGCGCCTCCTACGAGCAGTACTTC. The chain carries TRBV7-2 and TRBJ2-7; D perhaps matches TRBD2 (6 bases). V lost 4 bases and J 0 bases, leaving 16 bases between the germline ends. CDR1 and CDR2 from the germline V gene are SGHTA and FQGNSA. The CDR3 is 16 residues long.